This T cell receptor beta chain was documented in a study of T cell responses to AZD1222 COVID-19 vaccine. Germline loops: CDR1 SGHNT, CDR2 YENEEA. V trimming: 5 bases; J trimming: 6 bases; junction bases outside the gene matches: 5. The CDR3 covers 14 residues. A word on this clone: What it recognizes is unknown.

Produced via immunoSEQ multiplex PCR; TCRdb's table is partial and in-frame only. The sample lists 90,000 to 120,000 clones, around nine tenths occurring once. Study-wide findings and caveats: Close to half of all spike-specific TCRs reportedly target regions of the variants that are unmutated. Spike-specific TCR repertoires showed rising breadth and depth after two AZD1222 doses. Only a handful of people who got AZD1222 tested seropositive at baseline.

The sample consisted of peripheral blood, taken 28 days after the second AZD1222 dose. This rearrangement joins TRBV11-3 to TRBJ2-2, with 8 bases fitting TRBD1. This receptor was identified in an adult who received the AZD1222 COVID-19 vaccine. CDR3 nucleotides: TGTGCCAGCAGCCCACGACAGGGGTCCGGGGAGCTGTTTTTT. Translating it yields CASSPRQGSGELFF.